These T cell receptor beta chains were read from a single sample in a study of control samples from healthy donors and cancer patients. Generated by immunoSEQ multiplex PCR, the TCRdb table keeps only in-frame clones and is missing some. The profile covers around 180,000 clones, with around 94% appearing a single time and 1.1% to 1.5% taken by the ten largest. The sequenced material came from blood. These receptor sequences come from a woman under 30 in good health. Both conserved end residues are part of each CDR3. D genes are given only for firm matches. A row's size may be missing; if present it is once, few, many or a size class.

V: TRBV9
size: .
J: TRBJ2-1
D: .
DNA: TGTGCCAGCAGCCGGAATGGAGGGCCCTCCGGTAATGAGCAGTTCTTC
CDR3: CASSRNGGPSGNEQFF

V: TRBV6-6
size: once
J: TRBJ2-2
D: .
DNA: TGTGCCAGCAGTTACGTCAGGGATTCCAGTCCGGGGGAGCTGTTTTTT
CDR3: CASSYVRDSSPGELFF

V: TRBV2
size: .
J: TRBJ2-7
D: TRBD2
DNA: TGTGCCATCTCGGGGGGGGCCTACGAGCAGTACTTC
CDR3: CAISGGAYEQYF

V: TRBV4-1
size: .
J: TRBJ1-2
D: TRBD1
DNA: TGCGCCAGCAGCCACAGCCCAGGGGGAACAGGGGTCCCCTATGGCTACACCTTC
CDR3: CASSHSPGGTGVPYGYTF

V: TRBV13
size: .
J: TRBJ1-2
D: .
DNA: TGTGCCAGCAGCTTAGGCGGAGTAAGCTATGGCTACACCTTC
CDR3: CASSLGGVSYGYTF

V: TRBV20-1
size: .
J: TRBJ1-5
D: .
DNA: TGCAGTGCTAGTGGACGGGACAATCAGCCCCAGCATTTT
CDR3: CSASGRDNQPQHF

V: TRBV19
size: .
J: TRBJ1-5
D: .
DNA: TGTGCCAGTAGTCTTATACAGGGCGTTGGCAATCAGCCCCAGCATTTT
CDR3: CASSLIQGVGNQPQHF

V: TRBV6-1
size: .
J: TRBJ1-5
D: TRBD1
DNA: TGTGCCAGCAGTGAGGACAGGGGTCAGCCCCAGCATTTT
CDR3: CASSEDRGQPQHF

V: TRBV28
size: .
J: TRBJ1-5
D: .
DNA: TGTGCCAGCAGTTTATTCCCGGGGGATTATAGCAATCAGCCCCAGCATTTT
CDR3: CASSLFPGDYSNQPQHF

V: TRBV28
size: .
J: TRBJ2-7
D: TRBD2
DNA: TGTGCCAGCAGTTTGACTAGCTCCCACGAGCAGTACTTC
CDR3: CASSLTSSHEQYF

V: TRBV9
size: .
J: TRBJ1-1
D: .
DNA: TGTGCCAGCAGCGTAGGAATCAGGGGAGTTGAAGCTTTCTTT
CDR3: CASSVGIRGVEAFF

V: TRBV27
size: .
J: TRBJ2-2
D: .
DNA: TGTGCCAGCAGTTTATCGAGCGATCCAGCGGGCTCCGGGGAGCTGTTTTTT
CDR3: CASSLSSDPAGSGELFF

V: TRBV28
size: .
J: TRBJ2-5
D: .
DNA: TGTGCCAGCAGCCCACCCGGGGGCAGGAAGACCCAGTACTTC
CDR3: CASSPPGGRKTQYF

V: TRBV10-2
size: .
J: TRBJ1-5
D: .
DNA: TGCGCCACCTTAGGGCCGGGGAGAGGTCAGCCCCAGCATTTT
CDR3: CATLGPGRGQPQHF

V: TRBV2
size: .
J: TRBJ2-1
D: TRBD1
DNA: TGTGCCAGCAGCCTGACAGGGGGCATCAATGAGCAGTTCTTC
CDR3: CASSLTGGINEQFF

V: TRBV5-4
size: .
J: TRBJ2-7
D: .
DNA: TGTGCCAGCAGCTTGGTTGGGGATGGCGAGCAGTACTTC
CDR3: CASSLVGDGEQYF

V: TRBV10-2
size: .
J: TRBJ2-3
D: .
DNA: TGCGCCAGCAGTACGGACAGAAAAACAGATACGCAGTATTTT
CDR3: CASSTDRKTDTQYF

V: TRBV19
size: .
J: TRBJ2-5
D: TRBD1
DNA: TGTGCCAGTAGTAGCCGACAGGGAGAGACCCAGTACTTC
CDR3: CASSSRQGETQYF

V: TRBV5-1
size: .
J: TRBJ1-2
D: TRBD1
DNA: TGCGCCAGCAGCTGGGGGACAGGGGGCCTAACTAACTATGGCTACACCTTC
CDR3: CASSWGTGGLTNYGYTF

V: TRBV13
size: .
J: TRBJ2-4
D: TRBD1
DNA: TGTGCCAGCAGCCGCGGACAGGGGGCTTTTGCCAAAAACATTCAGTACTTC
CDR3: CASSRGQGAFAKNIQYF

V: TRBV19
size: .
J: TRBJ1-3
D: .
DNA: TGTGCCAGTAGTGTCAGCTCTGGAAACACCATATATTTT
CDR3: CASSVSSGNTIYF

V: TRBV5-1
size: .
J: TRBJ1-4
D: TRBD1
DNA: TGCGCCAGCAGCTTAGAACAGGGGAATGAAAAACTGTTTTTT
CDR3: CASSLEQGNEKLFF

V: TRBV3-1/TRBV3-2
size: .
J: TRBJ2-1
D: .
DNA: TGTGCCAGCAGCCAAGTGGCATACTCCTACAATGAGCAGTTCTTC
CDR3: CASSQVAYSYNEQFF

V: TRBV9
size: .
J: TRBJ1-3
D: .
DNA: TGTGCCAGCAGCGTAGGAGTCTCTGGAAACACCATATATTTT
CDR3: CASSVGVSGNTIYF

V: TRBV19
size: .
J: TRBJ2-6
D: .
DNA: TGTGCCAGTAGTGCACGACAGGCCAACTCTGGGGCCAACGTCCTGACTTTC
CDR3: CASSARQANSGANVLTF

V: TRBV18
size: .
J: TRBJ1-2
D: .
DNA: TGTGCCAGCTCACTGGACGGGAACTATGGCTACACCTTC
CDR3: CASSLDGNYGYTF

V: TRBV11-3
size: .
J: TRBJ2-2
D: .
DNA: TGTGCCAGCAGCCCCAGAGGCGGGGCCGGGGAGCTGTTTTTT
CDR3: CASSPRGGAGELFF

V: TRBV5-1
size: .
J: TRBJ1-2
D: TRBD1
DNA: TGCGCCAGCAGCGGCCGGGGGACGAGGGGGCCCAACTATGGCTACACCTTC
CDR3: CASSGRGTRGPNYGYTF

V: TRBV6-5
size: .
J: TRBJ2-1
D: TRBD2
DNA: TGTGCCAGCAGCCCCCCACTAGCGGGGTACAATGAGCAGTTCTTC
CDR3: CASSPPLAGYNEQFF

V: TRBV3-1/TRBV3-2
size: .
J: TRBJ2-4
D: TRBD2
DNA: TGTGCCAGCAGACCACAGGGACTAGCGGGGTCACTAGCCAAAAACATTCAGTACTTC
CDR3: CASRPQGLAGSLAKNIQYF

V: TRBV28
size: .
J: TRBJ2-2
D: TRBD2
DNA: TGTGCCAGCAGTTTACTTTTTCAACTTACACTAGCGGGAGGGCCGAAGACCGGGGAGCTGTTTTTT
CDR3: CASSLLFQLTLAGGPKTGELFF

V: TRBV6-5
size: .
J: TRBJ2-1
D: .
DNA: TGTGCCAGCAGCACAGGGGGGGGTGGCAATGAGCAGTTCTTC
CDR3: CASSTGGGGNEQFF

V: TRBV14
size: .
J: TRBJ2-1
D: TRBD2
DNA: TGTGCCAGCAGCAATAGGATAGCGGGGGGGCCGGAGCGCAATGAGCAGTTCTTC
CDR3: CASSNRIAGGPERNEQFF

V: TRBV3-1/TRBV3-2
size: .
J: TRBJ1-1
D: .
DNA: TGTGCCAGCAGCCAAGGTTTGTGGCGAGAAGCTTTCTTT
CDR3: CASSQGLWREAFF

V: TRBV6-5
size: .
J: TRBJ1-2
D: .
DNA: TGTGCCAGCAGGGCCAGCTATGGCTACACCTTC
CDR3: CASRASYGYTF

V: TRBV20-1
size: once
J: TRBJ2-7
D: .
DNA: TGCAGTGCTAGTCCAGGGGCCCGAAGCTCCTACGAGCAGTACTTC
CDR3: CSASPGARSSYEQYF

V: TRBV5-4
size: .
J: TRBJ2-5
D: .
DNA: TGTGCCAGCAGCTTGGCGGGGGCCCAAGAGACCCAGTACTTC
CDR3: CASSLAGAQETQYF

V: TRBV19
size: .
J: TRBJ1-4
D: .
DNA: TGTGCCAGTAAGGTTCAGGGGCTGATTACTAATGAAAAACTGTTTTTT
CDR3: CASKVQGLITNEKLFF

V: TRBV6-6
size: .
J: TRBJ1-3
D: .
DNA: TGTGCCAGCAGTTACAGCGCCAGCTCTGGAAACACCATATATTTT
CDR3: CASSYSASSGNTIYF

V: TRBV15
size: .
J: TRBJ1-5
D: .
DNA: TGTGCCACCAGCAGAGATCGTGGGATCGGGGATCAGCCCCAGCATTTT
CDR3: CATSRDRGIGDQPQHF

V: TRBV7-2
size: .
J: TRBJ2-7
D: .
DNA: TGTGCCAGCAGCAGCGCCTACGAGCAGTACTTC
CDR3: CASSSAYEQYF

V: TRBV11-3
size: .
J: TRBJ2-7
D: TRBD2
DNA: TGTGCCAGCAGCGTTAGCGGGGGGGCTACCCACGAGCAGTACTTC
CDR3: CASSVSGGATHEQYF

V: TRBV4-1
size: .
J: TRBJ2-3
D: .
DNA: TGCGCCAGCAGCCGTTTCCAGGTGCTGGCTAGCACAGATACGCAGTATTTT
CDR3: CASSRFQVLASTDTQYF

V: TRBV5-1
size: .
J: TRBJ2-5
D: TRBD2
DNA: TGCGCCAGCAGCTCGGGGAGGGGCCAAGAGACCCAGTACTTC
CDR3: CASSSGRGQETQYF

V: TRBV29-1
size: .
J: TRBJ1-1
D: .
DNA: TGCAGCGTTGAAGATTTACCAGGAGCTTTCTTT
CDR3: CSVEDLPGAFF

V: TRBV4-2
size: .
J: TRBJ2-2
D: TRBD1
DNA: TGTGCCAGCAGCCAAGGAAGGGGGCGGTACACCGGGGAGCTGTTTTTT
CDR3: CASSQGRGRYTGELFF

V: TRBV7-2
size: .
J: TRBJ2-5
D: .
DNA: TGTGCCAGCAGCTTACAACGGATACAAGAGACCCAGTACTTC
CDR3: CASSLQRIQETQYF

V: TRBV4-1
size: .
J: TRBJ1-1
D: TRBD1
DNA: TGCGCCAGCAGCCAGGGGGACAGGGGGCCGAACACTGAAGCTTTCTTT
CDR3: CASSQGDRGPNTEAFF

V: TRBV7-9
size: .
J: TRBJ1-2
D: .
DNA: TGTGCCAGCAGCCCGCGGGGGGGGGAACTGCGTGGCTACACCTTC
CDR3: CASSPRGGELRGYTF

V: TRBV18
size: .
J: TRBJ1-3
D: .
DNA: TGTGCCAGCTCCAACCCGGGAAACACCATATATTTT
CDR3: CASSNPGNTIYF

V: TRBV11-1
size: .
J: TRBJ1-6
D: .
DNA: TGTGCCAGCAGCTTAGGACGGAACTATAATTCACCCCTCCACTTT
CDR3: CASSLGRNYNSPLHF

V: TRBV5-6
size: .
J: TRBJ1-3
D: .
DNA: TGTGCCAGCAGCTCAGAGGGAATCGCTGGAAACACCATATATTTT
CDR3: CASSSEGIAGNTIYF

V: TRBV28
size: .
J: TRBJ1-5
D: TRBD1
DNA: TGTGCCAGCAGTTCCCCCCCGACAGGGGGGGTTTTTAATCAGCCCCAGCATTTT
CDR3: CASSSPPTGGVFNQPQHF

V: TRBV18
size: .
J: TRBJ2-3
D: .
DNA: TGTGCCAGCTCTCGGGCAACTAGCACAGATACGCAGTATTTT
CDR3: CASSRATSTDTQYF

V: TRBV4-1
size: .
J: TRBJ1-4
D: TRBD1
DNA: TGCGCCAGCAGCCAAGATCCAGGGGGCTATAATGAAAAACTGTTTTTT
CDR3: CASSQDPGGYNEKLFF

V: TRBV11-3
size: .
J: TRBJ1-1
D: .
DNA: TGTGCCAGCAGCCCACAGGGGAACACTGAAGCTTTCTTT
CDR3: CASSPQGNTEAFF

V: TRBV11-1
size: .
J: TRBJ2-6
D: .
DNA: TGTGCCAGCAGCGAGGACAACGGGGCCAACGTCCTGACTTTC
CDR3: CASSEDNGANVLTF

V: TRBV10-3
size: few
J: TRBJ1-1
D: .
DNA: TGTGCCATCAAGGCCTCCTTAGGGACTGAAGCTTTCTTT
CDR3: CAIKASLGTEAFF

V: TRBV3-1/TRBV3-2
size: .
J: TRBJ2-1
D: TRBD2
DNA: TGTGCCAGCAGCCAAGCCGGACTAGCGGGAGGGAATGAGCAGTTCTTC
CDR3: CASSQAGLAGGNEQFF

V: TRBV3-1/TRBV3-2
size: .
J: TRBJ1-1
D: .
DNA: TGTGCCAGCAGCCAAGAGGCGTTGAACACTGAAGCTTTCTTT
CDR3: CASSQEALNTEAFF